This passage covers 2 T cell receptor beta chains from one sample sequenced in a study of cytomegalovirus exposure and HLA in healthy donors. The primer mix had 60 Vbeta and 13 Jbeta primers. Some clones are missing from TCRdb's copy, which holds only in-frame ones; the method was immunoSEQ multiplex PCR. The table shows under 200,000 clones, with around 72% occurring only once. Input material: PBMCs. These receptors were collected from a man aged 50 to 59 in good health and CMV-seronegative.

The chain joins TRBV7-9 to TRBJ2-5; no definite D call. The CDR3 extends over 13 amino acids. Germline values: CDR1 SEHNR, CDR2 FQNEAQ (reference sequence). Deletions cut 3 bases from V and 2 bases from J, with 7 bases between. Written as DNA, the CDR3 is TGTGCCAGCAGCTTTAGCAAACAAGAGACCCAGTACTTC. Translating it yields CASSFSKQETQYF.

The V call is TRBV6-6, the J call TRBJ1-1; TRBD1 matches at 10 bases. In germline, CDR1 is MNHNY, CDR2 SVGAGI (reference sequence). The CDR3 has 15 amino acids. Trimming removed 5 bases from V and 0 bases from J; junction bases left unmatched: 3. The CDR3 protein is CASSKGQGLNTEAFF. In nucleotides, the CDR3 is TGTGCCAGCAGTAAGGGACAGGGGTTGAACACTGAAGCTTTCTTT.